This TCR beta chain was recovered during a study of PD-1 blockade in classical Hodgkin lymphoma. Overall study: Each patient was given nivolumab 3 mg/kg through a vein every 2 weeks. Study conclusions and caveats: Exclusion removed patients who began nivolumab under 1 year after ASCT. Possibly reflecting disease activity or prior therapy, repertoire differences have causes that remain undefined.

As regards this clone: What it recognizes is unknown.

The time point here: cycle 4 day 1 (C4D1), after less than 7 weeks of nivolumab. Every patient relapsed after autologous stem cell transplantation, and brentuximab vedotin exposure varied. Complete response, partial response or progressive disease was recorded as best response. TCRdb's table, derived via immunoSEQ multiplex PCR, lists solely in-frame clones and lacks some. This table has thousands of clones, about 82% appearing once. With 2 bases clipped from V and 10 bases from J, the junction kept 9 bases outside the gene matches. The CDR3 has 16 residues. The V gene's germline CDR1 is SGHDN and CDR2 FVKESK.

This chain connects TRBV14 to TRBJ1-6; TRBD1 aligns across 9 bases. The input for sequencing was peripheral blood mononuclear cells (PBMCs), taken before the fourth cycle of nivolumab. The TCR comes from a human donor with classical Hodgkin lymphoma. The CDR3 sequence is CASSQTSDRGRSPLHF. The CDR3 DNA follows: TGTGCCAGCAGCCAAACTTCGGACAGGGGACGATCACCCCTCCACTTT.